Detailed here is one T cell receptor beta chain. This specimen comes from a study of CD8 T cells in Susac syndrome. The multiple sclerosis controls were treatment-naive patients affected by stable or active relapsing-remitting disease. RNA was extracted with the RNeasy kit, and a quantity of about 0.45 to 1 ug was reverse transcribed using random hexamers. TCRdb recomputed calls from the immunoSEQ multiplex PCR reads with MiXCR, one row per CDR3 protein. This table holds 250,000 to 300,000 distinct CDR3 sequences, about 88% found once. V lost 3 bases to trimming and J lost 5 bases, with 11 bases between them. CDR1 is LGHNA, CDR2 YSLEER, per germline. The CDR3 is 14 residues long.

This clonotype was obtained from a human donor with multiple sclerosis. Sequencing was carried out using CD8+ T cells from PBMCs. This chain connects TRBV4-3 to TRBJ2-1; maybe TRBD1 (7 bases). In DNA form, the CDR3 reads TGCGCCAGCAGCCAGGCCAGGGGGGACAATGAGCAGTTCTTC. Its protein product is CASSQARGDNEQFF.